The 22 T cell receptor beta chains listed next were all sequenced from one sample in a study of T cells in women clearing cervical HPV infection. This table comes from immunoSEQ multiplex PCR, and its TCRdb copy is limited to in-frame clones, with some not included. In all, the sample yields about 17,000 clones. Material for sequencing was blood buffy coat. These TCRs come from a woman between 18 and 70 years old with a cervical HPV16 infection that either progressed to CIN3+ or cleared (not recorded which).

As concerns this clone: Read sequence stops 3 residues before the CDR3 end, and the germline J gene provides the missing end. The chain recombines TRBV5-1 with TRBJ1-1, with D unresolved. CDR3 length: 14 amino acids. V lost 2 bases to trimming and J lost 2 bases, with 10 bases between them. Germline V gene lookup returns CDR1 SGHRS and CDR2 YFSETQ. Here the CDR3 reads CASSFGVLNTEAFF. The sequenced CDR3 bases are TGCGCCAGCAGCTTCGGGGTCCTAAACACTGAA.

In terms of frequency, this clone is medium-sized. The read terminates 3 residues ahead of where the CDR3 ends, so the germline J gene completes it. V gene TRBV19 combines with J gene TRBJ1-4, with a tentative D call TRBD1 (5 bases). The CDR3 contains 16 residues. CDR1 is LNHDA and CDR2 is SQIVND in the germline V gene (reference sequence). Deletions cut 7 bases from V and 3 bases from J, with 18 bases between. CDR3 DNA (partial): TGTGCCAGTAACCCAAGGGGCTTAGGTGCTAATGAAAAA. Translating gives CASNPRGLGANEK. The CDR3 as a whole reads CASNPRGLGANEKLFF.

CDR3 amino acids: CASSRDRDSGANVLTF. The part of the CDR3 DNA that was read is TGTGCCAGCAGTCGGGACAGAGACTCTGGGGCCAACGTC. The J gene is TRBJ2-6, the V gene TRBV28, with 7 bases that match TRBD1. Read sequence stops 3 residues before the CDR3 end, and the germline J gene provides the missing end. Germline-derived CDR1 and CDR2 are MDHEN and SYDVKM. The trim removed 5 bases at V and 0 bases at J, leaving 4 bases unmatched. This CDR3 is 16 amino acids long. Together with reference TRBV28 and TRBJ2-6, the CDR3 gives the full variable domain: DVKVTQSSRYLVKRTGEKVFLECVQDMDHENMFWYRQDPGLGLRLIYFSYDVKMKEKGDIPEGYSVSREKKERFSLILESASTNQTSMYLCASSRDRDSGANVLTFGAGSRLTVL.

With regard to this clone: The read comes to an end 3 residues before the CDR3 does, leaving the germline J gene to fill in the end. The chain carries TRBV7-9 and TRBJ1-1; D not certain. Trimming removed 1 base at V and 4 bases at J, with 10 bases between. CDR1 is SEHNR and CDR2 is FQNEAQ in the germline V gene (reference sequence). The CDR3 is 14 amino acids. CDR3 residues: CASSLVATSTEAFF. The sequenced part of the CDR3 DNA is TGTGCCAGCAGCTTAGTGGCCACGTCCACTGAA.

Regarding this clone: The read finishes 3 residues shy of the CDR3 end, and the germline J gene is used to complete it. The V gene is TRBV20-1, the J gene TRBJ2-5; 11 bases are a match to TRBD2. CDR1 and CDR2 from the germline V gene are DFQATT and SNEGSKA (reference sequence). The CDR3 covers 14 residues. With V trimmed by 3 bases and J by 4 bases, 4 bases remained unmatched. The CDR3 region is CSARTSGETETQYF. The sequenced part of the CDR3 DNA is TGCAGTGCTAGGACTAGCGGGGAGACAGAGACC.

This clone shows up as medium-sized by frequency. The read stops 3 residues short of the end of the CDR3; the missing end is completed from the germline J gene. This chain links TRBV29-1 with TRBJ2-3; TRBD2 agrees at 7 bases. V trimming: 1 base; J trimming: 2 bases; junction bases outside the gene matches: 6. Germline CDR1 reads SQVTM; CDR2 reads ANQGSEA. The CDR3 has 15 residues. CDR3 amino acids: CSVEGASGNTDTQYF. Partial CDR3 DNA: TGCAGCGTTGAAGGGGCTAGCGGAAACACAGATACG.

As for this clone: The CDR3 extends 3 residues past the end of the read, so its final part is completed from the germline J gene. The chain combines TRBV29-1 with TRBJ2-7, with D possibly matching TRBD1 (5 bases). The CDR3 covers 11 residues. Trimming stripped 2 bases from V and 3 bases from J, with 5 bases between. CDR1 SQVTM and CDR2 ANQGSEA come from the germline V gene. Incomplete CDR3 DNA: TGCAGCGTTGAAACAGGCTACGAG. Translation gives CSVETGYE. The complete CDR3 reads CSVETGYEQYF.

Worth noting for this clone: The CDR3 end falls 3 residues outside the read, so it is completed with the germline J gene. The chain combines TRBV7-6 with TRBJ1-5, with 8 nucleotides matching TRBD1. Losses at the gene ends were 5 bases for V and 0 bases for J; bases not matched to a gene: 6. CDR1 SGHVS and CDR2 FNYEAQ come from the germline V gene. The CDR3 is made up of 16 amino acids. CDR3: CASSPRDRYSNQPQHF. The sequenced part of the CDR3 DNA is TGTGCCAGCAGCCCGCGGGACAGGTATAGCAATCAGCCC. Filled out from reference TRBV7-6 and TRBJ1-5, the complete variable domain reads GAGVSQSPRYKVTKRGQDVALRCDPISGHVSLYWYRQALGQGPEFLTYFNYEAQQDKSGLPNDRFSAERPEGSISTLTIQRTEQRDSAMYRCASSPRDRYSNQPQHFGDGTRLSIL.

Points on this clone: It is unclear where the CDR3 begins or ends on the DNA, so no DNA is shown, and the CDR3 is as TCRdb lists it. The V gene is TRBV11-2, the J gene TRBJ2-2; the D call in the table, TRBD2, was not verified against the DNA. Germline CDR1 reads SGHAT; CDR2 reads FQNNGV. The CDR3 has 14 amino acids, counting both end residues. The CDR3 reads CASSLGRRAGELFF.

A note on this clone: Sequencing ends 3 residues short of the CDR3 end; the germline J gene provides the rest. The chain recombines TRBV5-1 with TRBJ2-1; 8 positions agree with TRBD1. V gave up 3 bases and J gave up 9 bases; unmatched junction bases: 11. The CDR3 loop spans 15 amino acids. The germline CDR1 and CDR2 sequences are SGHRS and YFSETQ. The CDR3 spells CASSSPDRALREQFF. The CDR3 DNA, read in part, is TGCGCCAGCAGCTCTCCGGACAGGGCACTACGTGAG.

CDR3 region: CAWTRTSGGTGELFF. The part of the CDR3 DNA that was read is TGTGCCTGGACCCGGACTAGCGGGGGCACCGGGGAG. J is TRBJ2-2 and V is TRBV30; 13 bases are shared with TRBD2. The read terminates 3 residues ahead of where the CDR3 ends, so the germline J gene completes it. Germline V gene sequence: CDR1 GTSNPN, CDR2 SVGIG (reference sequence). The CDR3 is made up of 15 amino acids. V trimming: 4 bases; J trimming: 4 bases; junction bases outside the gene matches: 3. The whole variable domain, filled in from reference TRBV30 and TRBJ2-2, reads SQTIHQWPATLVQPVGSPLSLECTVEGTSNPNLYWYRQAAGRGLQLLFYSVGIGQISSEVPQNLSASRPQDRQFILSSKKLLLSDSGFYLCAWTRTSGGTGELFFGEGSRLTVL.

Remarks on this clone: The read gets to within 3 residues of the CDR3 end, and the germline J gene fills in the rest. The genes are TRBV12-3 or TRBV12-4 and TRBJ2-2, with D hard to call. Trimming took off 1 base at V and 1 base at J, with 10 bases between the two ends. This CDR3 spans 16 amino acids. The CDR3 bases that were read are TGTGCCAGCAGTTTAGGCAGAAGTCAGAACACCGGGGAG. Its protein is CASSLGRSQNTGE. The CDR3 reads in full as CASSLGRSQNTGELFF.

On this clone: The sequence runs out 3 residues before the end of the CDR3; the remainder is reconstructed from the germline J gene. The chain is built from TRBV6-1 and TRBJ1-3; no clear D gene. CDR3 size: 13 residues. With 3 bases removed from V and 4 bases from J, the gap between germline ends came to 7 bases. Germline lookup yields CDR1 MNHNS and CDR2 SASEGT. The covered CDR3 bases are TGTGCCAGCAGTGATTCTCCCGGAAACACC. Translated, it gives CASSDSPGNT. The entire CDR3 is CASSDSPGNTIYF.

Turning to this clone: The sequenced fragment ends 3 residues before the CDR3 boundary, so the rest is inferred from the germline J gene. The chain recombines TRBV7-9 with TRBJ2-3, with D possibly TRBD2 on 5 matching bases. CDR3 size: 13 residues. Germline V gene sequence: CDR1 SEHNR, CDR2 FQNEAQ (reference sequence). The V gene lost 4 bases and the J gene lost 5 bases, with 10 bases spanning the gap. This CDR3 reads CASSSAVGDTQYF. Incomplete CDR3 DNA: TGTGCCAGCAGCTCAGCGGTCGGAGATACG.

A remark on this clone: The read finishes 3 residues shy of the CDR3 end, and the germline J gene is used to complete it. The J gene is TRBJ1-2, the V gene TRBV2; a possible D gene is TRBD1 (5 bases). The CDR3 loop spans 17 amino acids. Trimming removed 1 base at V and 4 bases at J, with 19 bases between. CDR1 and CDR2 (germline): SNHLY, FYNNEI. The chain's CDR3 is CASSEVAEFTGGYGYTF. Incomplete CDR3 DNA: TGTGCCAGCAGTGAAGTTGCGGAATTCACGGGGGGCTATGGC.

A note on this clone: The read terminates 3 residues ahead of where the CDR3 ends, so the germline J gene completes it. V usage is TRBV25-1 and J usage is TRBJ1-6, with 9 bases matching TRBD1. This CDR3 comprises 13 residues. CDR1 and CDR2 (germline): MGHDK, SYGVNS. Germline trimming cut 7 bases from V and 10 bases from J; bases unmatched to any gene: 5. The CDR3 reads CASTGTGYSPLHF. The DNA read from the CDR3 is TGTGCCAGCACCGGGACAGGGTACTCACCC.

Concerning this clone: The read comes to an end 3 residues before the CDR3 does, leaving the germline J gene to fill in the end. The chain is built from TRBV19 and TRBJ2-3, with 9 nucleotides matching TRBD2. CDR1 LNHDA and CDR2 SQIVND come from the germline V gene (reference sequence). V shed 4 bases and J 3 bases; nucleotides not matched to a gene: 5. This CDR3 comprises 15 residues. CDR3 protein: CASSTAGGLTDTQYF. The covered CDR3 bases are TGTGCCAGTAGTACGGCGGGAGGGCTTACAGATACG.

Points on this clone: The read is 3 residues too short to cover the CDR3 end, so that end is filled in from the germline J gene. The sample carries other DNA sequences with the same CDR3. The chain links TRBV29-1 to TRBJ2-1, with TRBD2 as a possible D gene (5 bases). The V end lost 0 bases, the J end lost 5 bases, and 14 bases lay between the germline ends. The CDR3 is 15 amino acids. Per the germline V gene, CDR1 is SQVTM and CDR2 is ANQGSEA. The CDR3 bases that were read are TGCAGCGTTGAAGATTGGCTAGCTGATAACAATGAG. It encodes CSVEDWLADNNE. The full CDR3 sequence reads CSVEDWLADNNEQFF.

A note on this clone: Read sequence stops 3 residues before the CDR3 end, and the germline J gene provides the missing end. This chain links TRBV6-2 or TRBV6-3 with TRBJ2-3; D uncertain. Germline assignment: CDR1 MNHEY and CDR2 SVGEGT. Trimming left V 7 bases short and J 0 bases short, with 11 bases between. CDR3 length: 14 amino acids. This CDR3 reads CASTIGRSTDTQYF. Incomplete CDR3 DNA: TGTGCCAGCACAATCGGTCGCAGCACAGATACG.

Points on this clone: The CDR3 extends 3 residues past the end of the read, so its final part is completed from the germline J gene. The chain carries TRBV11-2 and TRBJ2-7, with D hard to call. Germline V gene sequence: CDR1 SGHAT, CDR2 FQNNGV. Between the trimmed V and J ends, which lost 6 bases and 0 bases, there was a span of 9 bases. The CDR3 totals 13 residues. The part of the CDR3 DNA that was read is TGTGCCAGCAGGTGGCAGATCTCCTACGAG. Translated, it gives CASRWQISYE. The entire CDR3 protein is CASRWQISYEQYF.

About this clone itself: The read stops 3 residues short of the end of the CDR3; the missing end is completed from the germline J gene. V and J are TRBV7-9 and TRBJ1-1, with TRBD1 identical over 10 bases. From germline, CDR1 is SEHNR and CDR2 FQNEAQ (reference sequence). The CDR3 loop spans 15 amino acids. V trimming: 10 bases; J trimming: 7 bases; junction bases outside the gene matches: 15. This CDR3 is CATLKPGQGSVEAFF. The sequenced CDR3 bases are TGTGCCACGCTCAAACCGGGACAGGGGAGTGTTGAA.

Details on this clone: The read ends 3 residues before the CDR3 terminus; that terminus is restored from the germline J gene. The chain links TRBV2 to TRBJ1-5, with 7 positions matching TRBD1. V was clipped by 1 base and J by 2 bases; unmatched bases: 8. This CDR3 comprises 17 residues. Germline CDR1 and CDR2: SNHLY and FYNNEI. The sequenced part of the CDR3 DNA is TGTGCCAGCAGTGAAGAGACAGGGAGATTGGGCAATCAGCCC. This encodes CASSEETGRLGNQP. The CDR3, in full, reads CASSEETGRLGNQPQHF.